This TCR beta chain appears in the sequencing data of a study of cytomegalovirus exposure and HLA in healthy donors (dated by TCRdb to 2016 to 2017). As for the study more broadly: In an earlier analysis of approximately 500 of the donors, 250 to 350 Gb of sequence data and 95 million to 130 million unique TCR beta sequences from about 180 million T cells were reported. An early release that covered approximately 600 HLA-typed donors contained approximately 290 gigabases of sequencing data and 65 million to 100 million unique TCR sequences. Of the approximately 400 genotyped donors, roughly 76% were placed in the genetic ancestry cluster associated with self-reported Caucasian donors. The study aimed to test whether cataloging public T cell receptors could reveal signatures of past pathogen exposure. Using immunosequencing, the study profiled T cell repertoires from about 620 subjects and related those repertoires to cytomegalovirus serostatus. Besides the first cohort of roughly 700 subjects, a separate validation cohort made up of 120 different subjects was used. To predict cytomegalovirus infection status, the study combined high-throughput TCR immunosequencing, statistical association of individual TCRs with disease status, and machine learning. A later analysis re-examined previously published TCR beta repertoires from roughly 720 donors and added high-resolution HLA genotyping to investigate patterns of TCR occurrence. In the later analysis, no new phenotypic data were used to find candidate immune exposures; instead, reliance was placed on TCR beta sequences and their occurrence across donors. In an earlier analysis of a few hundred of the donors, high-throughput TCR beta sequencing was used to judge whether each TCR beta V gene segment behaved as functional or pseudogenic. Alongside the repertoire data, information on donor age, sex, ethnicity and CMV serostatus was compiled. In a later genetic analysis, genome-wide SNP genotypes for about three fifths of the roughly 670 donors were used, and that subset was treated as a discovery cohort. All discovery cohort repertoires had been generated on a single sequencing platform. Class I and class II HLA loci were covered by the typing at four-digit resolution. Typing coverage varied by locus: roughly 629-640 donors for A, B, C, DRB1 and DQB1; roughly 520 for DQA1; approximately 570 for DPA1; about 450 for DPB1. Five DR-DQ haplotypes were handled as single units for association and clustering, since linkage in the cohort was strong. On average, 235,054 unique TCR beta nucleotide sequences were sequenced per donor among 398 genotyped donors of the cohort, with about 19% of those sequences being non-productive.

Library creation used the immunoSEQ multiplex PCR assay. For the multiplex PCR, a mixture combining 60 forward primers for TCR Vbeta segments and 13 reverse primers for TCR Jbeta segments was used. A multiplex PCR assay on genomic DNA amplified the CDR3 region of rearranged TCR beta genes. Amplified TCR beta libraries were sequenced as 87-base-pair reads on the Illumina HiSeq System. The original pipeline was this. A later analysis tallied roughly 80 million unique TCR beta chains across the 666 repertoires, and around 10 million of those chains were shared by two or more donors. To remove PCR and sequencing errors, raw reads were error-corrected and collapsed into unique sequences using a nearest-neighbor algorithm that merged closely related sequences. Alignment of CDR3 sequences to IMGT reference sequences was used to assign V, D and J gene segments. For a sequence to be retained, at least a six-nucleotide match to both a V gene segment and a J gene segment was required. Rearrangements were classified as productive when the CDR3 lacked stop codons and remained in frame with V and J, and all other rearrangements were classified as non-productive. Following IMGT convention, CDR3 was defined as the stretch from the second conserved V-encoded cysteine to the conserved J-encoded phenylalanine. The earlier analysis of about 530 of the donors excluded any sequence lacking an unambiguous match to a single V gene segment. In an earlier analysis of several hundred of the donors, V segments were called functional above 56.7% productive rearrangements and were called segregating when the between-donor standard deviation exceeded 5%. A statistical classification framework was built for diagnosing cytomegalovirus status from the catalog of TCR beta chain sequences. A later analysis assigned V and J genes by comparing TCR nucleotide sequences with IMGT/GENE-DB human TR gene sequences. Using the TCRdist pipeline, a later analysis assigned CDR3 sequences along with most-parsimonious VDJ recombination scenarios. In a later analysis, every TCR beta chain was defined by the combination of its CDR3 amino acid sequence and its V-gene family, and reads without a unique V-gene family were dropped. As a way to deal with suspected cross-contamination and a sequencing artifact, a later analysis dropped nearly 600 nucleotide sequences that were highly shared and had low generation probability. A later analysis calculated a clonal expansion index for each public chain from normalized within-repertoire ranks of inferred template counts. Generation probabilities in a later analysis came from a VDJ recombination model fitted to out-of-frame rearrangements, and those results were checked against IGoR. A later analysis scored TCR-TCR, TCR-HLA and TCR-CMV co-occurrence with hypergeometric tests, applying a repertoire-size bias correction to TCR pairs. In a later analysis, false discovery rates were estimated by permuting HLA or CMV assignments 20 times. A later analysis grouped co-occurring TCRs with DBSCAN, adding TCRdist sequence similarity when clustering within HLA-allele-positive subsets. Repertoires with fewer than 30,000 or more than 120,000 public chains were left out of co-occurrence clustering, as were five repertoires with anomalous nucleotide sharing. The table comes from immuneACCESS by way of TCRdb, which keeps in-frame sequences with V and J called. Part of the clones is missing from these tables; in studies checked, under half for an unresolved V gene and the rest for unknown reasons. V and J calls and clone size follow that table, whereas D and trimming were derived from the DNA. This sample comprises under 130,000 clones, around three quarters of them detected only once. The leading ten clones occupy about 4% of the sample.

Notes on this clone: Its antigen target is currently unknown. Base qualities are not provided; no much larger clone lies one nucleotide away.

The germline V gene specifies MNHEY as CDR1 and SVGAGI as CDR2. Taken from cysteine to phenylalanine, the CDR3 has 15 residues. Only the CDR3 DNA is retained, 45 bases long and in frame from the first base. V is pruned by 6 bases and J by 2 bases, leaving 6 bases of the junction without a gene match. Broader findings and caveats from the paper: Specific HLA alleles were associated with some 15,000 TCR beta sequences at a false discovery rate of 0.05 in a later analysis. For the cohort, immune exposure information was limited to CMV serostatus. Sequencing depth was assumed to be roughly uniform across donors in the presence/absence analyses, though that assumption may not hold. Because the 87-base-pair reads could not distinguish some IMGT-functional V segments, including TRBV6-2 and TRBV6-3, those segments were excluded. In a later analysis, several top co-occurrence clusters were reported to appear linked to parvovirus B19, influenza, CMV and Epstein-Barr virus. Most TCR sequences were observed very rarely across donors, whereas some public TCRs were present in many individuals. Compared with the roughly 720-donor mean, donors in an Asian-associated ancestry cluster had fewer N-insertions in productive TCRs, according to a later genetic analysis. According to the authors, the approach could potentially be generalized to other disease states and immunological phenotypes. Three of the identified cytomegalovirus-associated TCR beta chains were confirmed in vitro to be specific for cytomegalovirus antigens. Assigning TCR associations to individual alleles was difficult when HLA alleles, especially DR and DQ, strongly co-occurred. In this cohort, only TCR beta chains were sequenced, and detectable features were limited by the absence of alpha or paired-chain data. In a later genetic analysis, a missense DCLRE1C variant was associated with V-gene and J-gene trimming of TCR beta chains, and the association was replicated in an independent cohort. According to a later analysis, most CMV-associated TCR beta chains appeared to be HLA-restricted, and the HLA associations seemed to be driven largely by CMV exposure. Cytomegalovirus status was reported to be diagnosed by the classifier with high specificity and sensitivity in both the original and validation cohorts. The earlier analysis of about 600 of the donors excluded about 16 rarely observed V segments, including chromosome 9 orphons, because counts were too low. A further reported finding was that TCR beta sequences accurately predicted the HLA-A and HLA-B alleles for most subjects in the first cohort. HLA typing was unavailable for some donors at each locus, so association tests used only the typed subset. In an earlier analysis of a few hundred of the donors, most TCR beta V segments were observed in productive rearrangements about 87% or about 30% of the time, broadly matching IMGT annotations. Correlated functional status among segregating V segments might be attributable to linkage disequilibrium, but an unknown experimental factor could not be ruled out. In a later analysis, HLA-associated TCR beta chains were found to be more clonally expanded and to have lower generation probabilities than equally common non-associated chains. A cluster of highly shared sequence variants was judged likely to be a technical artifact of the sequencing pipeline. In a later analysis, the rate of TCR association differed among HLA loci, with DRB1 alleles having the most associated TCRs and HLA-C alleles having the fewest. The study gave a list of 150 to 200 TCR beta chains associated with cytomegalovirus.

In total, roughly 670 healthy bone marrow donors made up the cohort. All cohort members were sampled while nominally healthy, although unrecorded immune exposures were likely present. The donor was CMV seropositive and belonged to the group of 250 to 300 seropositive cohort members. A peripheral blood sample was provided by each donor, and peripheral blood mononuclear cells were used for TCR beta sequencing. Genomic DNA was extracted from the blood cell samples with the Qiagen DNeasy Blood Extraction Kit. Sequencing was carried out using PBMCs. This clonotype originated in a man aged 45-65 years in good health and CMV-seropositive. The rearrangement joined TRBV6-5 to TRBJ2-1, with 8 central nucleotides matching TRBD1. The DNA sequence reads TGTGCCAGCAGCCCCGGGACAGGTGCCTACAATGAGCAGTTCTTC. It translates as CASSPGTGAYNEQFF.